The 14 T cell receptor beta chains reported below all come from one sample, sequenced in a study of CD8 T cells in Susac syndrome. It was with random hexamers that 0.5 to 1 ug RNA was reverse transcribed. Each CDR3 protein gets one entry after TCRdb re-called the immunoSEQ multiplex PCR reads with MiXCR. Of a few hundred thousand distinct CDR3 sequences listed, 85% to 90% are singletons. Sequencing was performed on CD8+ T cells from PBMCs. These receptors all come from a human donor with multiple sclerosis.

V is TRBV6-1 and J is TRBJ1-2, with D possibly TRBD1 on 5 matching bases. Germline CDR1 MNHNS, CDR2 SASEGT. Trimming shortened V by 2 bases and J by 4 bases, and 11 bases separated the two germline ends. The CDR3 length is 14 residues. CDR3 in DNA: TGTGCCAGCAGTGAAATAGGGGACCGCTATGGCTACACCTTC. It encodes CASSEIGDRYGYTF.

The chain carries TRBV7-6 and TRBJ2-5, with 16 nucleotides matching TRBD2. Per the germline V gene, CDR1 is SGHVS and CDR2 is FNYEAQ. CDR3 size: 16 residues. Trimming took 4 bases from V and 4 from J; bases not matched to a gene: 3. The DNA of the CDR3 is TGTGCCAGCAGCTACGGGACTAGCGGGGGGGGAGAGACCCAGTACTTC. This codes for CASSYGTSGGGETQYF. The full variable domain, in which reference TRBV7-6 and TRBJ2-5 provide the parts outside the CDR3, is GAGVSQSPRYKVTKRGQDVALRCDPISGHVSLYWYRQALGQGPEFLTYFNYEAQQDKSGLPNDRFSAERPEGSISTLTIQRTEQRDSAMYRCASSYGTSGGGETQYFGPGTRLLVL.

The genes are TRBV18 and TRBJ2-7; no clear D. Germline CDR1 KGHSH, CDR2 LQKENI. V was cut by 5 bases and J by 2 bases, with 13 bases left in between. The CDR3 is 14 residues long. The CDR3 DNA reads TGTGCCAGCTCATCAGTTCCCGTGGCCTACGAGCAGTACTTC. It is translated as CASSSVPVAYEQYF.

V is TRBV19 and J is TRBJ1-2; the match to TRBD1 covers 8 bases. The CDR3 consists of 14 residues. CDR1 is LNHDA and CDR2 is SQIVND in the germline V gene (reference sequence). The ends lost 5 bases at V and 1 base at J; junction bases unmatched: 3. The chain's CDR3 is CASSPGQDNYGYTF. The CDR3 DNA reads as TGTGCCAGTAGTCCGGGACAGGATAACTATGGCTACACCTTC.

The CDR3 DNA follows: TGTGCCACCATTGACCGGGAGGACTATGGCTACACCTTC. It is translated as CATIDREDYGYTF. V is TRBV6-5 and J is TRBJ1-2; D unresolved. Germline values: CDR1 MNHEY, CDR2 SVGAGI. The V and J ends lost 10 bases and 3 bases respectively, with 15 bases between them. This CDR3 is built from 13 residues.

V usage is TRBV15 and J usage is TRBJ2-1; 7 bases line up with TRBD1. Germline assignment: CDR1 LNHNV and CDR2 YYDKDF (reference sequence). The CDR3 runs 17 residues. V was clipped by 1 base and J by 6 bases; unmatched bases: 12. The CDR3 DNA sequence: TGTGCCACCAGCAGAGGACGGATGCTACAGGGGTTCAATGAGCAGTTCTTC. This sequence encodes CATSRGRMLQGFNEQFF.

CDR3 bases: TGCAGTGCTAGAGATCGGGACGTAGCCAACTACGAGCAGTACTTC. Translation gives CSARDRDVANYEQYF. V and J are TRBV20-1 and TRBJ2-7, with D possibly called TRBD1 or TRBD2 (5 bases each). Germline V gene lookup returns CDR1 DFQATT and CDR2 SNEGSKA (reference sequence). Trimming cost V 0 bases and J 3 bases, with 15 bases left between them. This CDR3 has 15 residues.

The genes are TRBV3-1 and TRBJ2-2; unclear D gene. V gave up 1 base and J gave up 3 bases, with 6 bases separating them. In germline, CDR1 is LGHDT, CDR2 YNNKEL (reference sequence). This CDR3 comprises 14 residues. The CDR3 sequence is CASSQGYDTGELFF. CDR3 nucleotide sequence: TGTGCCAGCAGCCAAGGCTACGACACCGGGGAGCTGTTTTTT. The variable domain in full, with the rest retrieved from reference TRBV3-1 and TRBJ2-2, is DTAVSQTPKYLVTQMGNDKSIKCEQNLGHDTMYWYKQDSKKFLKIMFSYNNKELIINETVPNRFSPKSPDKAHLNLHINSLELGDSAVYFCASSQGYDTGELFFGEGSRLTVL.

V and J are TRBV7-9 and TRBJ2-1; TRBD1 is a possible D gene (5 bases). The CDR3 loop spans 15 amino acids. V was shortened by 6 bases and J by 1 base, with 13 bases between the two germline ends. Germline V gene data show CDR1 as SEHNR and CDR2 as FQNEAQ (reference sequence). In DNA, the CDR3 is TGTGCCAGCAGACAAGACAGCTTTTCCTACAATGAGCAGTTCTTC. This gives the protein CASRQDSFSYNEQFF.

Comment on this clonotype: The germline gene is not matched at one end of the junction; a read error may be the cause. The chain employs TRBV7-9 and TRBJ1-2; D is perhaps TRBD1 (6 bases). The CDR3 loop spans 14 amino acids. Germline V gene data show CDR1 as SEHNR and CDR2 as FQNEAQ (reference sequence). The CDR3 nucleotides read TGTGCCAGCAGCTTAGTGGACAGCCCCTATGGCTACGCCTTC. It yields the protein CASSLVDSPYGYAF.

The chain is built from TRBV20-1 and TRBJ2-1; D is ambiguous. The germline V and J ends were trimmed by 6 bases and 4 bases, with 10 bases remaining between them. CDR3 length: 12 residues. Germline CDR1 and CDR2: DFQATT and SNEGSKA (reference sequence). The CDR3 is CSAWDKYNEQFF. The DNA for the CDR3 is TGCAGTGCCTGGGATAAATACAATGAGCAGTTCTTC.

CDR3 nucleotide sequence: TGTGCCAGCAGTGACTTCCCAGCGGGGAGCACAGATACGCAGTATTTT. Translated, it gives CASSDFPAGSTDTQYF. The V and J genes are TRBV6-4 and TRBJ2-3; 7 nucleotides line up with TRBD2. J gave up 0 bases and V 1 base, and 4 bases lay outside the gene matches. This CDR3 region has 16 residues. CDR1 is MRHNA and CDR2 is SNTAGT in the germline V gene.

The chain uses TRBV7-9 and TRBJ1-4, with D unclear. Germline values: CDR1 SEHNR, CDR2 FQNEAQ (reference sequence). V lost 4 bases and J lost 7, with 13 bases in between. The CDR3 sequence is 14 residues long. In DNA, the CDR3 is TGTGCCAGCAGCTCCCAGACTGATGCTGAAAAACTGTTTTTT. Translation: CASSSQTDAEKLFF. Filled out from reference TRBV7-9 and TRBJ1-4, the complete variable domain reads DTGVSQNPRHKITKRGQNVTFRCDPISEHNRLYWYRQTLGQGPEFLTYFQNEAQLEKSRLLSDRFSAERPKGSFSTLEIQRTEQGDSAMYLCASSSQTDAEKLFFGSGTQLSVL.

This chain uses TRBV19 with TRBJ1-1; D remains unclear. Deletions cut 3 bases from V and 10 bases from J, with 15 bases between. CDR3 length: 13 amino acids. Germline V gene lookup returns CDR1 LNHDA and CDR2 SQIVND (reference sequence). The CDR3, as DNA: TGTGCCAGTAGTATCGGTGGGGATGTCGGAGCTTTCTTT. This gives the protein CASSIGGDVGAFF.